This T cell receptor beta chain appears in the sequencing data of a study of neoadjuvant anti-PD-1 for oral cavity cancer. Using immunoSEQ multiplex PCR, the repertoire was profiled, and TCRdb retains in-frame clones only, with some absent. Of over 10,000 clones detected, around three fifths appear once; the ten largest clones hold about 12%. This clone has more than one count but fewer than ten. The CDR3 has 14 amino acids. V lost 3 bases to trimming and J lost 4 bases, with 12 bases between them. In germline, CDR1 is MDHEN, CDR2 SYDVKM. The chain has TRBV28 and TRBJ1-1; D not resolved. Source: tumor tissue, taken before nivolumab (anti-PD-1) treatment. The sequence derives from a person aged 35-80 years with oral cavity squamous cell carcinoma. The CDR3 DNA is TGTGCCAGCAGTTTCTCAACTAGGGTCACTGAAGCTTTCTTT. It yields the protein CASSFSTRVTEAFF.